A single sample gave rise to the 2 T cell receptor beta chains below, sequenced in a study of T cell repertoires in cytomegalovirus infection. No antigens are known for them. TCRdb itself ran the reads through MiXCR, one entry per CDR3 protein. The sample yields 700,000 to 950,000 distinct CDR3 sequences, about 30% seen once. The source was cultured CD8+ T cells from PBMCs, collected from culture after CMV antigen stimulation. The receptors derive from a human donor in good health (CMV status not recorded). Some clones in this sample may be carry-over from other donors' samples.

The chain has TRBV19 and TRBJ2-1; either TRBD1 or TRBD2 may supply D (5 bases each). The germline V gene has CDR1 LNHDA and CDR2 SQIVND (reference sequence). The CDR3 consists of 18 residues. V was shortened by 3 bases and J by 8 bases, with 26 bases between the two germline ends. CDR3 protein: CASSMKNPGFLGDDEQFF. The DNA for the CDR3 is TGTGCCAGTAGTATGAAGAACCCGGGGTTCCTAGGGGACGATGAGCAGTTCTTC.

This clonotype was observed a few times. This chain connects TRBV6-1 to TRBJ1-5; weak D call: TRBD1 (6 bases). Deletions cut 11 bases from V and 2 bases from J, with 16 bases between. The CDR3 runs to 14 residues. CDR1 MNHNS and CDR2 SASEGT come from the germline V gene. DNA for the CDR3: TGTGCCGTCGATGGCAGGGGAGGCAATCAGCCCCAGCATTTT. Its protein is CAVDGRGGNQPQHF.